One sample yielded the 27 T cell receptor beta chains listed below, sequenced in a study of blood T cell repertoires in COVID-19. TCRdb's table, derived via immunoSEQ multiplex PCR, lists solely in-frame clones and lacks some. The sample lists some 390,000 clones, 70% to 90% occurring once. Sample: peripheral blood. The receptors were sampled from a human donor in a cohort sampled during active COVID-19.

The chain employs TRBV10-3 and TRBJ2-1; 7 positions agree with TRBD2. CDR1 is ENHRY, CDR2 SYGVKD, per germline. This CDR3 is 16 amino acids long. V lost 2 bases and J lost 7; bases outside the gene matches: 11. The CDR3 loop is CAISEPGGSDLNEQFF. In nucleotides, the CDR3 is TGTGCCATCAGTGAGCCTGGCGGGAGCGATTTAAATGAGCAGTTCTTC.

In DNA, the CDR3 is TGTGCCAGCAGTGAAGGGGCCCCGGCTAATGAAAAACTGTTTTTT. Protein sequence: CASSEGAPANEKLFF. The chain uses TRBV2 and TRBJ1-4; D ambiguous. Germline V gene data show CDR1 as SNHLY and CDR2 as FYNNEI. This CDR3 has 15 amino acids. V lost 1 base, J lost 3 bases, and 9 bases lay in between.

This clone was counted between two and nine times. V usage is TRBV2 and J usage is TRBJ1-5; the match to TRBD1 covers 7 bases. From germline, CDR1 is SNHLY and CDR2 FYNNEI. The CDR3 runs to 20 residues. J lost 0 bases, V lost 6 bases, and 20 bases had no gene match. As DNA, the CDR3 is TGTGCCAGCAGCGCTTCATTTGCCCGGGACAGAATATCTAGCAATCAGCCCCAGCATTTT. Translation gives CASSASFARDRISSNQPQHF.

The CDR3 DNA follows: TGTGCCAGCAGCTTAGGTTCCTATTCACCCCTCCACTTT. Translated: CASSLGSYSPLHF. This sequence joins TRBV11-3 and TRBJ1-6, with no clear D. CDR3 size: 13 residues. Germline CDR1 is SGHNT and CDR2 is YENEEA. Trimming pared 1 base from V and 8 bases from J, leaving 6 bases between. The full variable domain, its missing parts supplied by reference TRBV11-3 and TRBJ1-6, is EAGVVQSPRYKIIEKKQPVAFWCNPISGHNTLYWYLQNLGQGPELLIRYENEEAVDDSQLPKDRFSAERLKGVDSTLKIQPAELGDSAVYLCASSLGSYSPLHFGNGTRLTVT.

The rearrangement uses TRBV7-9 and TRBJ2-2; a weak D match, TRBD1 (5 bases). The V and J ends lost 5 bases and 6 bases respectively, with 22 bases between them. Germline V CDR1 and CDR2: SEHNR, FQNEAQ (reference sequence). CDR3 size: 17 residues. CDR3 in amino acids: CASSDITPDTSAGELFF. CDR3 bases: TGTGCCAGCAGCGATATAACCCCGGACACCAGCGCCGGGGAGCTGTTTTTT.

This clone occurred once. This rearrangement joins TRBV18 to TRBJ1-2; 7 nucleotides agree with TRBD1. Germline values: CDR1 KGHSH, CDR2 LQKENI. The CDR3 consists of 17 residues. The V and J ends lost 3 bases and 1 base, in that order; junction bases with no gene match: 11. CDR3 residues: CASSPEGPGQSNYGYTF. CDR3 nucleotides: TGTGCCAGCTCACCGGAGGGACCGGGACAGAGTAACTATGGCTACACCTTC.

The CDR3 nucleotides read TGTGCCAGTAGTAAAGCGGGGCGCACAGATACGCAGTATTTT. As protein: CASSKAGRTDTQYF. The chain recombines TRBV19 with TRBJ2-3; TRBD2 matches 7 bases. The CDR3 sequence is 14 residues long. Germline CDR1 LNHDA, CDR2 SQIVND (reference sequence). V trimming: 4 bases; J trimming: 1 base; junction bases outside the gene matches: 2.

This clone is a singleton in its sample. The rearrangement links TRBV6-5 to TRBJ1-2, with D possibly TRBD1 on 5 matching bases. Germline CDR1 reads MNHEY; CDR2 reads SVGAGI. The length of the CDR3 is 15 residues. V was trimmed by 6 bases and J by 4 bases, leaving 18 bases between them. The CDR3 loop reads CASSPRRGVGYGYTF. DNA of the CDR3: TGTGCCAGCAGCCCACGGAGGGGCGTAGGCTATGGCTACACCTTC.

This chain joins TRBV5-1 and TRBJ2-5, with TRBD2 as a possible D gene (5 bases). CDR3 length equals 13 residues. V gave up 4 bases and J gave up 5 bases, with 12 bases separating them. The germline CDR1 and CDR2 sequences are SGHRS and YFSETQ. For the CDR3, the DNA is TGCGCCAGCAGCCTGAGTCCGGGGGAGACCCAGTACTTC. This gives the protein CASSLSPGETQYF.

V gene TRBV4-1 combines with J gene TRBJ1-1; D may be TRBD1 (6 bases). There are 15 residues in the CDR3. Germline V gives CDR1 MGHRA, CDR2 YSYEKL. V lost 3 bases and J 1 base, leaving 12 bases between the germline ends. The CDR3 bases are TGCGCCAGCAGCCATGAAGGGGGTCAGAACACTGAAGCTTTCTTT. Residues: CASSHEGGQNTEAFF.

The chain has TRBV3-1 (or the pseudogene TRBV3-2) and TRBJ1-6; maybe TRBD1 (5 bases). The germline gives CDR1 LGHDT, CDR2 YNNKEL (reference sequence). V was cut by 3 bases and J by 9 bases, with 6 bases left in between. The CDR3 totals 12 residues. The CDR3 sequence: CASSHRVSPLHF. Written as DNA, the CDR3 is TGTGCCAGCAGCCACAGGGTTTCACCCCTCCACTTT.

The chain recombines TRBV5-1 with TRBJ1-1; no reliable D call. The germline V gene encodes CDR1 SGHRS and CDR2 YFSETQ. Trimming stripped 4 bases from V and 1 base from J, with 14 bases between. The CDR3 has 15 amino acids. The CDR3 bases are TGCGCCAGCAGCCCGCGGGAGGGATCGAACACTGAAGCTTTCTTT. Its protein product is CASSPREGSNTEAFF.

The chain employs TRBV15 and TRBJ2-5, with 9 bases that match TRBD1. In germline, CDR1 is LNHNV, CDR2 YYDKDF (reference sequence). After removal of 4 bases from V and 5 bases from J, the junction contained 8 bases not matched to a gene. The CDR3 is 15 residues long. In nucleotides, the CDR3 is TGTGCCACCAGCATGTACAGGGGGCGACCCGAGACCCAGTACTTC. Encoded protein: CATSMYRGRPETQYF.

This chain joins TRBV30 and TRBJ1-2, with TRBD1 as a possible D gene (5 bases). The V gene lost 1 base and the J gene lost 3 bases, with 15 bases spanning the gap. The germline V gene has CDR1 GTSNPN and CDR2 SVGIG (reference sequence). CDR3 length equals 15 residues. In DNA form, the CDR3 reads TGTGCCTGGAGTGGTGTCGGGGGGAAGTACTATGGCTACACCTTC. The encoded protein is CAWSGVGGKYYGYTF.

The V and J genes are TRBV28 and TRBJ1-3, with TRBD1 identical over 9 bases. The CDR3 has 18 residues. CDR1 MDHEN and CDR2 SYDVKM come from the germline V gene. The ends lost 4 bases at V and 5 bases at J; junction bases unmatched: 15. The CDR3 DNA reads TGTGCCAGCAGTTCAAAGGGGGGACAGGGAAGAGGGAGAAACACCATATATTTT. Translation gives CASSSKGGQGRGRNTIYF.

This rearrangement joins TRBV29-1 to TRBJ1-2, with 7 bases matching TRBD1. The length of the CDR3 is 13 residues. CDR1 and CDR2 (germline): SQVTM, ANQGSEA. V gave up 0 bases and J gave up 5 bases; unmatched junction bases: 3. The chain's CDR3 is CSVEDPTGYGYTF. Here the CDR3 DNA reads TGCAGCGTTGAAGATCCGACAGGGTATGGCTACACCTTC.

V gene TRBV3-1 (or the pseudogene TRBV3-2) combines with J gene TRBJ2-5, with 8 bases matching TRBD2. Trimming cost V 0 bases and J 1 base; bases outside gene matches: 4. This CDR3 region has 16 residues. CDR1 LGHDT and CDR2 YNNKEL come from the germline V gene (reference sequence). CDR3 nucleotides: TGTGCCAGCAGCCAAGAGCTAGCGGGTTCCCAAGAGACCCAGTACTTC. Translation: CASSQELAGSQETQYF.

This chain's CDR3 is CAWSVQEGLGYGYTF. The CDR3 DNA reads as TGTGCCTGGAGTGTACAGGAGGGGCTGGGCTATGGCTACACCTTC. The gene calls are TRBV30 and TRBJ1-2; D may be TRBD1 (5 bases). Per germline, CDR1 GTSNPN and CDR2 SVGIG (reference sequence). This CDR3 contains 15 residues. Trimming stripped 0 bases from V and 4 bases from J, with 15 bases between.

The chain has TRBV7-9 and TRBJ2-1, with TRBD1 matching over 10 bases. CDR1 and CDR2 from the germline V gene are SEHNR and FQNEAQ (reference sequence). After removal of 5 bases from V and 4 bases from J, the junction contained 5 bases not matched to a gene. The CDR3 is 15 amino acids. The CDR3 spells CASSLGQGLYNEQFF. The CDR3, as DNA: TGTGCCAGCAGCCTGGGACAGGGGTTGTACAATGAGCAGTTCTTC.

The CDR3 reads CASSLVGTVGEKLFF. Here the CDR3 DNA reads TGTGCCAGCAGCTTAGTGGGGACAGTGGGCGAAAAACTGTTTTTT. This chain joins TRBV7-6 and TRBJ1-4, with TRBD1 identical over 7 bases. V was pared by 1 base and J by 8 bases, with 7 bases of the junction left unmatched. This CDR3 is built from 15 residues. Germline V gene sequence: CDR1 SGHVS, CDR2 FNYEAQ. The full variable domain, in which reference TRBV7-6 and TRBJ1-4 provide the parts outside the CDR3, is GAGVSQSPRYKVTKRGQDVALRCDPISGHVSLYWYRQALGQGPEFLTYFNYEAQQDKSGLPNDRFSAERPEGSISTLTIQRTEQRDSAMYRCASSLVGTVGEKLFFGSGTQLSVL.

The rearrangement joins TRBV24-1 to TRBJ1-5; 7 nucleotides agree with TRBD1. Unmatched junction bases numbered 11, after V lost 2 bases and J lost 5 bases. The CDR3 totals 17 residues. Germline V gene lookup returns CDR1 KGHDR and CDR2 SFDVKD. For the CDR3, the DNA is TGTGCCACCAGTGATTCCCGCCGGGACAGCACCGATCAGCCCCAGCATTTT. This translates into CATSDSRRDSTDQPQHF.

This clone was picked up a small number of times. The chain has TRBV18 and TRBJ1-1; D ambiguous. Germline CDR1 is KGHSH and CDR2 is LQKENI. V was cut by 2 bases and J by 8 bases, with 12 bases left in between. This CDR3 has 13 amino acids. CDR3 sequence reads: CASSPSEHREAFF. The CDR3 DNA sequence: TGTGCCAGCTCACCATCTGAGCACAGAGAAGCTTTCTTT. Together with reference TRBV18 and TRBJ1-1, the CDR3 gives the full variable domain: NAGVMQNPRHLVRRRGQEARLRCSPMKGHSHVYWYRQLPEEGLKFMVYLQKENIIDESGMPKERFSAEFPKEGPSILRIQQVVRGDSAAYFCASSPSEHREAFFGQGTRLTVV.

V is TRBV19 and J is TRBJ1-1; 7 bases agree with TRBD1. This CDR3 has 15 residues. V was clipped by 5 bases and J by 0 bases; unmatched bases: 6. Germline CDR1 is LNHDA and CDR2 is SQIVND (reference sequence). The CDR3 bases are TGTGCCAGTAGTCGATACAGGGGCTTGAACACTGAAGCTTTCTTT. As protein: CASSRYRGLNTEAFF.

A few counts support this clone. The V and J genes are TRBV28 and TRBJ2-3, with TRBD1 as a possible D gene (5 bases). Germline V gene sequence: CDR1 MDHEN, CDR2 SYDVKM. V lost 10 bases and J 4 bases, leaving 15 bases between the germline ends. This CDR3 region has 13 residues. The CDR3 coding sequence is TGTGCCATCTCACCGAAGGGGCCAGATACGCAGTATTTT. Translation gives CAISPKGPDTQYF.

The CDR3: CASSQDPRDTRTDTQYF. In DNA, the CDR3 is TGCGCCAGCAGCCAAGATCCCCGGGACACCCGCACAGATACGCAGTATTTT. The rearrangement uses TRBV4-1 and TRBJ2-3, with D perhaps TRBD1 (6 bases). Trimming took 0 bases from V and 1 from J, leaving 14 bases between them. Germline loops: CDR1 MGHRA, CDR2 YSYEKL. The CDR3 spans 17 residues.

As DNA, the CDR3 is TGTGCCAGCAGTTACTCTTTCCAGGGACTGTCCTACGAGCAGTACTTC. Translated: CASSYSFQGLSYEQYF. The chain employs TRBV28 and TRBJ2-7; maybe TRBD2 (6 bases). This CDR3 has 16 amino acids. Germline V gives CDR1 MDHEN, CDR2 SYDVKM. V lost 4 bases, J lost 1 base, and 17 bases lay in between.

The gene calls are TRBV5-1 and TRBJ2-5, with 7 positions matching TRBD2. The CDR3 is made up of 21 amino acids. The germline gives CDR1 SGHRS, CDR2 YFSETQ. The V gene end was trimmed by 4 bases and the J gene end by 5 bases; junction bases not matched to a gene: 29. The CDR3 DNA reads TGCGCCAGCAGCCCGGGAGGAAGCGGAGACCTAATCCGGACGTTTAGGGAGACCCAGTACTTC. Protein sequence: CASSPGGSGDLIRTFRETQYF.